The 12 T cell receptor beta chains below come from one sample, sequenced in a study of cytomegalovirus exposure and HLA in healthy donors. The PCR used 60 Vbeta and 13 Jbeta primers. Using immunoSEQ multiplex PCR, the repertoire was profiled, and TCRdb retains in-frame clones only, with some absent. The sample has about 200,000 clones, more than 70% seen once. The source material was PBMCs. Source of these receptors: a woman aged 40 to 49 in good health and CMV-seronegative.

The chain links TRBV18 to TRBJ2-1; D is possibly TRBD1 (6 bases). This CDR3 region has 17 residues. The germline V gene encodes CDR1 KGHSH and CDR2 LQKENI. V lost 6 bases and J lost 0, with 18 bases in between. The CDR3 sequence is CASSYSQGSGSYNEQFF. CDR3 in DNA: TGTGCCAGCTCCTACTCGCAGGGGTCGGGCTCCTACAATGAGCAGTTCTTC.

For this clone: This likely comes from a read error, as the CDR3 has no conserved phenylalanine or tryptophan at its end. The chain couples TRBV7-9 to TRBJ1-2; tentative D call: TRBD1 (6 bases). Germline CDR1 is SEHNR and CDR2 is FQNEAQ (reference sequence). V lost 4 bases and J lost 5, with 14 bases in between. CDR3 length: 14 residues. CDR3 DNA: TGTGCCAGCAGCTCCCCCGGACAGTTTTATGGCTACACCCTC. Protein product: CASSSPGQFYGYTL.

The rearrangement joins TRBV30 to TRBJ1-2; 8 positions agree with TRBD1. Germline loops: CDR1 GTSNPN, CDR2 SVGIG (reference sequence). This CDR3 region has 14 residues. J gave up 6 bases and V 4 bases, and 10 bases lay outside the gene matches. Here the CDR3 DNA reads TGTGCCTGGACTGTGACAGGGGATGGGAATGGCTACACCTTC. Its translation is CAWTVTGDGNGYTF.

The rearrangement joins TRBV5-4 to TRBJ2-2; 7 bases align to TRBD2. The CDR3 runs 15 residues. CDR1 is SGHNT, CDR2 YYREEE, per germline (reference sequence). With V trimmed by 7 bases and J by 6 bases, 12 bases remained unmatched. CDR3 coding DNA: TGTGCCAGCGCCCCGGGGGGTGAGGCGGCCGGGGAGCTGTTTTTT. Protein: CASAPGGEAAGELFF.

The chain joins TRBV25-1 to TRBJ1-2; D not resolved. The CDR3 length is 13 residues. Germline V gene lookup returns CDR1 MGHDK and CDR2 SYGVNS. Trimming pared 5 bases from V and 3 bases from J, leaving 10 bases between. The CDR3 is CASSPGFDYGYTF. In DNA form, the CDR3 reads TGTGCCAGCAGTCCCGGGTTCGACTATGGCTACACCTTC.

About this clone: Germline and junction disagree at one end, which may indicate a read error. The rearrangement joins TRBV4-3 to TRBJ2-6, with TRBD2 matching 14 bases. The CDR3 is made up of 20 amino acids. CDR1 is LGHNA and CDR2 is YSLEER in the germline V gene. As DNA, the CDR3 is TGCGCCAGCAGCCAGATTGCGGCCGTCGGGACTAGCGGGAGTTGGCCTGGCGGAGGTTTC. Protein: CASSQIAAVGTSGSWPGGGF.

The chain is built from TRBV30 and TRBJ2-2, with D perhaps matching TRBD2 (5 bases). Germline CDR1 and CDR2: GTSNPN and SVGIG (reference sequence). The CDR3 has 12 residues. V lost 5 bases, J lost 5 bases, and 9 bases lay in between. CDR3 amino acids: CAWGWETGELFF. The CDR3 DNA sequence: TGTGCCTGGGGCTGGGAGACCGGGGAGCTGTTTTTT. Looking up the rest from reference TRBV30 and TRBJ2-2 gives the full variable domain: SQTIHQWPATLVQPVGSPLSLECTVEGTSNPNLYWYRQAAGRGLQLLFYSVGIGQISSEVPQNLSASRPQDRQFILSSKKLLLSDSGFYLCAWGWETGELFFGEGSRLTVL.

This chain joins TRBV5-4 and TRBJ2-1; TRBD1 matches at 7 bases. The V segment lost 4 bases and the J segment 1 base; nucleotides outside the gene matches: 8. The CDR3 consists of 16 residues. Germline V gene sequence: CDR1 SGHNT, CDR2 YYREEE (reference sequence). The CDR3 sequence is CASSRTGAPSYNEQFF. The CDR3 DNA follows: TGTGCCAGCAGCCGAACAGGGGCCCCGTCCTACAATGAGCAGTTCTTC.

The sample holds a few counts of this clone. This chain uses TRBV7-2 with TRBJ1-2, with TRBD1 as a possible D gene (5 bases). Germline V gives CDR1 SGHTA, CDR2 FQGNSA. V was trimmed by 5 bases and J by 4 bases, leaving 17 bases between them. The length of the CDR3 is 15 residues. CDR3 protein: CASSPNGGVGYGYTF. In nucleotides, the CDR3 is TGTGCCAGCAGCCCAAATGGAGGGGTTGGCTATGGCTACACCTTC.

The chain joins TRBV12-5 to TRBJ2-5; possible D gene TRBD2, 5 bases. Per germline, CDR1 LGHNT and CDR2 FRNRAP. The CDR3 has 13 residues. Deletions cut 7 bases from V and 3 bases from J, with 12 bases between. The DNA for the CDR3 is TGTGCTAGTGCCCGGGAAAGGGAAGAGACCCAGTACTTC. Residues: CASAREREETQYF.

V usage is TRBV19 and J usage is TRBJ1-2, with D perhaps matching TRBD1 (5 bases). Looked up from germline, CDR1 is LNHDA and CDR2 is SQIVND (reference sequence). The CDR3 has 13 amino acids. Trimming cost V 3 bases and J 1 base, with 6 bases left between them. CDR3 region: CASSIGGNYGYTF. As DNA, the CDR3 is TGTGCCAGTAGTATCGGGGGTAACTATGGCTACACCTTC.

The table lists this clone with a count of one. The chain couples TRBV7-2 to TRBJ2-2, with D possibly matching TRBD2 (5 bases). The CDR3 covers 14 residues. Germline V gene sequence: CDR1 SGHTA, CDR2 FQGNSA. V lost 1 base and J lost 5, with 8 bases in between. The CDR3 spells CASSLESGTGELFF. In nucleotides, the CDR3 is TGTGCCAGCAGCTTAGAGTCGGGAACCGGGGAGCTGTTTTTT.